The 29 T cell receptor beta chains presented below share a single source sample, sequenced in a study of blood T cell repertoires in COVID-19. Data came from immunoSEQ multiplex PCR; TCRdb stores just in-frame clones and leaves some out. The data hold about 97,000 clones, with approximately 90% observed a single time. The source material was peripheral blood. The source of these receptors is a woman between 50 and 59 years old with COVID-19, enrolled during active disease.

This sequence joins TRBV6-2 or TRBV6-3 and TRBJ2-2; D perhaps matches TRBD1 (8 bases). CDR3 size: 15 residues. Germline CDR1 and CDR2: MNHEY and SVGEGT. Deletions cut 2 bases from V and 8 bases from J, with 15 bases between. CDR3 sequence reads: CASSYAAGDRGELFF. As DNA, the CDR3 is TGTGCCAGCAGTTACGCGGCGGGGGACAGGGGGGAGCTGTTTTTT.

This chain links TRBV3-1 (or the pseudogene TRBV3-2) with TRBJ2-2; 7 nucleotides line up with TRBD2. The ends lost 2 bases at V and 2 bases at J; junction bases unmatched: 8. Germline V gives CDR1 LGHDT, CDR2 YNNKEL (reference sequence). CDR3 length: 17 residues. CDR3 sequence: CASSQLGRGRNTGELFF. For the CDR3, the DNA is TGTGCCAGCAGCCAATTGGGGAGGGGTCGAAACACCGGGGAGCTGTTTTTT.

The rearrangement joins TRBV6-5 to TRBJ1-4, with 7 bases matching TRBD1. The CDR3 has 13 residues. In germline, CDR1 is MNHEY, CDR2 SVGAGI. Unmatched junction bases numbered 5, after V lost 5 bases and J lost 8 bases. The CDR3 spells CASSQTGWEKLFF. CDR3 DNA sequence: TGTGCCAGCAGTCAGACAGGGTGGGAAAAACTGTTTTTT.

The V call is TRBV4-2, the J call TRBJ2-5, with D perhaps matching TRBD1 (5 bases). The V end lost 0 bases, the J end lost 5 bases, and 13 bases lay between the germline ends. CDR3 size: 15 residues. CDR1 is LGHNA, CDR2 YNFKEQ, per germline. The CDR3 spells CASSQDLRGRETQYF. CDR3 nucleotide sequence: TGTGCCAGCAGCCAAGATCTAAGGGGTAGGGAGACCCAGTACTTC.

This clone showed up many times. V gene TRBV6-5 combines with J gene TRBJ2-6; D not resolved. Trimming removed 8 bases from V and 0 bases from J, with 11 bases in between. The CDR3 spans 15 residues. Germline loops: CDR1 MNHEY, CDR2 SVGAGI. CDR3 sequence: CASSAGDSGANVLTF. Here the CDR3 DNA reads TGTGCCAGCTCGGCAGGCGACTCTGGGGCCAACGTCCTGACTTTC.

The chain uses TRBV28 and TRBJ2-5; TRBD2 agrees at 14 bases. Trimming cost V 5 bases and J 1 base; bases outside gene matches: 3. From germline, CDR1 is MDHEN and CDR2 SYDVKM. The length of the CDR3 is 16 residues. The CDR3 loop is CASSGTSGGLQETQYF. For the CDR3, the DNA is TGTGCCAGCAGTGGGACTAGCGGGGGCCTCCAAGAGACCCAGTACTTC.

The chain employs TRBV27 and TRBJ1-4; 8 bases align to TRBD1. The V gene's germline CDR1 is MNHEY and CDR2 SMNVEV (reference sequence). The CDR3 runs to 14 residues. The V segment lost 6 bases and the J segment 7 bases; nucleotides outside the gene matches: 7. CDR3 sequence: CASSPGQAGEKLFF. The CDR3 DNA follows: TGTGCCAGCAGCCCGGGACAGGCTGGTGAAAAACTGTTTTTT.

The J gene is TRBJ1-3, the V gene TRBV5-6; no firm D call. CDR3 size: 13 residues. V was trimmed by 4 bases and J by 3 bases, leaving 8 bases between them. Looked up from germline, CDR1 is SGHDT and CDR2 is YYEEEE. The CDR3 nucleotides are TGTGCCAGCAGCAAAGGACTTGGAAACACCATATATTTT. Its protein product is CASSKGLGNTIYF. Full variable domain (rest looked up from reference TRBV5-6 and TRBJ1-3): DAGVTQSPTHLIKTRGQQVTLRCSPKSGHDTVSWYQQALGQGPQFIFQYYEEEERQRGNFPDRFSGHQFPNYSSELNVNALLLGDSALYLCASSKGLGNTIYFGEGSWLTVV.

The chain has TRBV11-1 and TRBJ2-1; 8 nucleotides agree with TRBD1. The CDR3 extends over 16 amino acids. V shed 4 bases, J shed 4 bases, and the junction held 9 bases outside the gene matches. CDR1 and CDR2 (germline): SGHAT, FQDESV (reference sequence). The CDR3 protein is CASSSKGQGAYNEQFF. CDR3 coding DNA: TGTGCCAGCAGCTCAAAGGGTCAGGGGGCGTACAATGAGCAGTTCTTC. Supplemented by reference TRBV11-1 and TRBJ2-1, the full variable domain reads EAEVAQSPRYKITEKSQAVAFWCDPISGHATLYWYRQILGQGPELLVQFQDESVVDDSQLPKDRFSAERLKGVDSTLKIQPAELGDSAMYLCASSSKGQGAYNEQFFGPGTRLTVL.

This clone was counted only a few times. The same CDR3 is also encoded by other DNA sequences in this sample. The V gene is TRBV7-9, the J gene TRBJ1-6; 11 bases line up with TRBD1. The CDR3 is made up of 15 amino acids. Germline CDR1 is SEHNR and CDR2 is FQNEAQ (reference sequence). Trimming at V came to 4 bases and at J to 7 bases, leaving 3 bases not matched to a gene. CDR3 DNA: TGTGCCAGCAGCTCTGGGACAGGGGGAAATTCACCCCTCCACTTT. Translated, it gives CASSSGTGGNSPLHF.

This rearrangement joins TRBV29-1 to TRBJ2-7, with TRBD2 as a possible D gene (6 bases). Looked up from germline, CDR1 is SQVTM and CDR2 is ANQGSEA. CDR3 size: 13 residues. V lost 5 bases to trimming and J lost 5 bases, with 16 bases between them. CDR3 sequence reads: CSVTVGGNHEQYF. CDR3 DNA sequence: TGCAGCGTTACCGTTGGGGGGAACCACGAGCAGTACTTC.

V gene TRBV7-3 combines with J gene TRBJ1-2; 7 bases fit TRBD1. With 5 bases clipped from V and 3 bases from J, the junction kept 3 bases outside the gene matches. Germline loops: CDR1 SGHTA, CDR2 FQGTGA. This CDR3 region has 13 residues. Here the CDR3 DNA reads TGTGCCAGCAGCCTTGGACAGGACTATGGCTACACCTTC. It is translated as CASSLGQDYGYTF.

The chain recombines TRBV2 with TRBJ1-1, with 8 bases matching TRBD1. This CDR3 has 15 residues. V shed 2 bases and J 1 base; nucleotides not matched to a gene: 3. Germline assignment: CDR1 SNHLY and CDR2 FYNNEI. The CDR3 spells CASSERTGRNTEAFF. In DNA, the CDR3 is TGTGCCAGCAGTGAACGGACAGGGAGGAACACTGAAGCTTTCTTT.

The chain combines TRBV11-3 with TRBJ2-5; 7 nucleotides align to TRBD1. V shed 2 bases, J shed 1 base, and the junction held 1 base outside the gene matches. Germline V CDR1 and CDR2: SGHNT, YENEEA. The CDR3 has 14 amino acids. CDR3 amino acids: CASSLRQGQETQYF. For the CDR3, the DNA is TGTGCCAGCAGCTTACGACAGGGCCAAGAGACCCAGTACTTC.

This clone was seen once. The chain combines TRBV6-5 with TRBJ2-7; D is possibly TRBD1 (6 bases). The germline V and J ends were trimmed by 7 bases and 5 bases, with 18 bases remaining between them. The germline V gene encodes CDR1 MNHEY and CDR2 SVGAGI. The CDR3 runs 14 residues. As DNA, the CDR3 is TGTGCCAGCACCAAAGGGTGGGGGCGCCACGAGCAGTACTTC. Its protein product is CASTKGWGRHEQYF.

V and J are TRBV19 and TRBJ1-5, with 10 bases aligning to TRBD1. Germline CDR1 and CDR2: LNHDA and SQIVND (reference sequence). The CDR3 loop spans 17 amino acids. V lost 5 bases to trimming and J lost 2 bases; unmatched junction nucleotides: 9. CDR3 DNA: TGTGCCAGTAGTCCAGCCGGGACAGGGGATGGCAATCAGCCCCAGCATTTT. This codes for CASSPAGTGDGNQPQHF.

The rearrangement links TRBV18 to TRBJ1-3; D call uncertain. V shed 3 bases and J shed 2 bases, with 11 bases lying between them. Germline CDR1 and CDR2: KGHSH and LQKENI. CDR3 length equals 15 residues. The CDR3 reads CASSPYALTGNTIYF. Here the CDR3 DNA reads TGTGCCAGCTCACCGTATGCTCTAACTGGAAACACCATATATTTT.

The V call is TRBV19, the J call TRBJ2-2, with TRBD2 identical over 7 bases. CDR1 is LNHDA and CDR2 is SQIVND in the germline V gene (reference sequence). Unmatched junction bases numbered 7, after V lost 7 bases and J lost 5 bases. The CDR3 spans 14 residues. DNA of the CDR3: TGTGCCAGTACGCAAAGGGAGGGGACCGGGGAGCTGTTTTTT. This encodes CASTQREGTGELFF.

The chain has TRBV30 and TRBJ2-1; 7 bases align to TRBD2. CDR1 and CDR2 (germline): GTSNPN, SVGIG (reference sequence). This CDR3 is 12 amino acids long. The V segment lost 3 bases and the J segment 13 bases; nucleotides outside the gene matches: 9. CDR3 coding DNA: TGTGCCTGGAGGGGTTCGGGGGGTCATCAGTTCTTC. Translating it yields CAWRGSGGHQFF.

The chain has TRBV11-2 and TRBJ1-1; 8 bases agree with TRBD1. The CDR3 covers 13 residues. V was pared by 5 bases and J by 5 bases, with 4 bases of the junction left unmatched. The germline V gene has CDR1 SGHAT and CDR2 FQNNGV. The CDR3 region is CASSTQGATEAFF. CDR3 coding DNA: TGTGCCAGCAGCACGCAGGGGGCAACTGAAGCTTTCTTT.

The gene calls are TRBV7-2 and TRBJ1-6; a weak D match, TRBD1 (5 bases). Trimming cost V 7 bases and J 9 bases, with 19 bases left between them. The CDR3 extends over 15 amino acids. Germline CDR1 reads SGHTA; CDR2 reads FQGNSA. Here the CDR3 DNA reads TGTGCCAGCAAACCACCGAGGGGAGGAGTTTCACCCCTCCACTTT. Its translation is CASKPPRGGVSPLHF. Full variable domain (outside the CDR3, taken from reference TRBV7-2 and TRBJ1-6): GAGVSQSPSNKVTEKGKDVELRCDPISGHTALYWYRQSLGQGLEFLIYFQGNSAPDKSGLPSDRFSAERTGGSVSTLTIQRTQQEDSAVYLCASKPPRGGVSPLHFGNGTRLTVT.

The chain links TRBV7-3 to TRBJ1-5; 10 bases map to TRBD1. The junction had 13 bases not matched to a gene; V was cut back by 5 bases and J by 9 bases. The germline V gene has CDR1 SGHTA and CDR2 FQGTGA. The CDR3 loop spans 16 amino acids. The CDR3 loop reads CASSNLDRGALGPQHF. CDR3 nucleotides: TGTGCCAGCAGCAACCTGGACAGGGGGGCTTTAGGGCCCCAGCATTTT. Full variable domain (remainder filled in from reference TRBV7-3 and TRBJ1-5): GAGVSQTPSNKVTEKGKYVELRCDPISGHTALYWYRQSLGQGPEFLIYFQGTGAADDSGLPNDRFFAVRPEGSVSTLKIQRTERGDSAVYLCASSNLDRGALGPQHFGDGTRLSIL.

The chain joins TRBV4-1 to TRBJ2-3; the match to TRBD2 covers 11 bases. CDR1 and CDR2 from the germline V gene are MGHRA and YSYEKL. The CDR3 extends over 16 amino acids. V lost 4 bases and J lost 2; bases outside the gene matches: 5. The CDR3 protein is CASSRGTSGNTDTQYF. The CDR3 DNA reads as TGCGCCAGCAGCCGCGGGACTAGCGGAAACACAGATACGCAGTATTTT.

The V call is TRBV5-1, the J call TRBJ1-4, with 8 bases identical to TRBD1. Germline CDR1 is SGHRS and CDR2 is YFSETQ. The CDR3 length is 14 residues. Trimming took 1 base from V and 6 from J; bases not matched to a gene: 2. The CDR3 DNA follows: TGCGCCAGCAGCTTGTCGGGACAGGATGAAAAACTGTTTTTT. Protein: CASSLSGQDEKLFF.

V usage is TRBV11-2 and J usage is TRBJ1-2, with 9 bases that match TRBD1. CDR1 SGHAT and CDR2 FQNNGV come from the germline V gene. The CDR3 covers 14 residues. V dropped 1 base and J dropped 4; count of bases not matched to a gene: 1. CDR3 DNA: TGTGCCAGCAGCTTAGGGACAGGGGCCTATGGCTACACCTTC. Its protein product is CASSLGTGAYGYTF.

V is TRBV30 and J is TRBJ1-1, with 7 bases that match TRBD1. V trimming: 8 bases; J trimming: 1 base; junction bases outside the gene matches: 10. Germline CDR1 and CDR2: GTSNPN and SVGIG (reference sequence). This CDR3 spans 14 amino acids. The CDR3, as DNA: TGTGCCAGACAAAAGGGGGCCGGGAACACTGAAGCTTTCTTT. It is translated as CARQKGAGNTEAFF.

The chain uses TRBV30 and TRBJ1-1; TRBD1 is a possible D gene (6 bases). This CDR3 has 13 amino acids. Germline CDR1 and CDR2: GTSNPN and SVGIG (reference sequence). V gave up 5 bases and J gave up 7 bases, with 17 bases separating them. This chain's CDR3 is CAWRTVLYREAFF. CDR3 coding DNA: TGTGCCTGGCGGACAGTTCTATATCGTGAAGCTTTCTTT. Full variable domain (remainder filled in from reference TRBV30 and TRBJ1-1): SQTIHQWPATLVQPVGSPLSLECTVEGTSNPNLYWYRQAAGRGLQLLFYSVGIGQISSEVPQNLSASRPQDRQFILSSKKLLLSDSGFYLCAWRTVLYREAFFGQGTRLTVV.

This chain uses TRBV7-9 with TRBJ1-2, with D possibly being TRBD1 (6 bases). The V gene's germline CDR1 is SEHNR and CDR2 FQNEAQ (reference sequence). Between the trimmed V and J ends, which lost 5 bases and 3 bases, there was a span of 13 bases. The length of the CDR3 is 14 residues. CDR3 nucleotides: TGTGCCAGCAGCCCGGGGGGCGCCGACTATGGCTACACCTTC. This gives the protein CASSPGGADYGYTF.

The chain recombines TRBV4-3 with TRBJ2-7, with TRBD1 matching over 8 bases. The germline gives CDR1 LGHNA, CDR2 YSLEER. This CDR3 has 16 residues. J lost 3 bases, V lost 0 bases, and 7 bases had no gene match. CDR3 DNA: TGCGCCAGCAGCCAAGATCGGGGCAGGGGGCGCTACGAGCAGTACTTC. Residues: CASSQDRGRGRYEQYF.